Below are 5 T cell receptor beta chains sequenced from a single sample in a study of blood T cell repertoires in COVID-19 (dated by TCRdb to 2020 to 2021). Receptor libraries were prepared by the immunoSEQ multiplex PCR assay. In TCRdb, the immuneACCESS table is reduced to in-frame sequences with V and J assigned. These tables do not hold every clone; where another copy was compared, an unresolved V gene accounts for under half, and the others remain unexplained. Across this sample there are a few hundred thousand clones, with approximately 83% seen only once. Around 2.1% of the sample comes from the top ten. The source material was PBMCs or T cells enriched from blood (not recorded which). Receptors were obtained from a young man who had recovered from COVID-19.

The genes are TRBV6-5 and TRBJ1-4; TRBD1 matches 7 bases. Germline V gene sequence: CDR1 MNHEY, CDR2 SVGAGI. The CDR3 spans 15 residues. V dropped 6 bases and J dropped 4; count of bases not matched to a gene: 8. CDR3 sequence: CASRTGGTVNEKLFF. The DNA of the CDR3 is TGTGCCAGCAGGACGGGGGGGACAGTTAATGAAAAACTGTTTTTT.

The chain has TRBV5-1 and TRBJ1-6; 7 positions match TRBD1. The CDR3 sequence is 16 residues long. Germline V CDR1 and CDR2: SGHRS, YFSETQ. J gave up 7 bases and V 6 bases, and 13 bases lay outside the gene matches. DNA of the CDR3: TGCGCCAGCACTAACCTTCCGGGACAGCTGAATTCACCCCTCCACTTT. Amino acids: CASTNLPGQLNSPLHF.

This clone was seen just once. V and J are TRBV6-2 or TRBV6-3 and TRBJ2-7, with D hard to call. Germline CDR1 MNHEY, CDR2 SVGEGT. The CDR3 extends over 15 amino acids. Trimming shortened V by 6 bases and J by 2 bases, and 17 bases separated the two germline ends. In nucleotides, the CDR3 is TGTGCCAGCAGCTCTCGAATCCTTGCTACCTACGAGCAGTACTTC. Translation gives CASSSRILATYEQYF.

The rearrangement uses TRBV6-2 or TRBV6-3 and TRBJ2-1; 9 positions match TRBD1. Per the germline V gene, CDR1 is MNHEY and CDR2 is SVGEGT. The CDR3 has 16 residues. V trimming: 2 bases; J trimming: 6 bases; junction bases outside the gene matches: 8. Here the CDR3 DNA reads TGTGCCAGCAGTTACCCCGGGACAGGGTTGCCCAATGAGCAGTTCTTC. It yields the protein CASSYPGTGLPNEQFF.

The chain employs TRBV7-6 and TRBJ2-2; D is possibly TRBD2 (6 bases). V gave up 2 bases and J gave up 4 bases, with 14 bases separating them. CDR1 and CDR2 from the germline V gene are SGHVS and FNYEAQ. This CDR3 is built from 16 residues. The CDR3 protein is CASSLWGGGATGELFF. Here the CDR3 DNA reads TGTGCCAGCAGCTTATGGGGCGGCGGGGCCACCGGGGAGCTGTTTTTT.